These 21 T cell receptor beta chains share one sample of origin, sequenced in a study of blood T cell repertoires in COVID-19. Sequencing used immunoSEQ multiplex PCR; TCRdb keeps in-frame clones, though not all of them. The table records about 51,000 clones, approximately 90% of them present only once. The sample comprised peripheral blood. The receptors were sampled from a man aged 45 to 65 with acute or convalescent COVID-19.

The chain is built from TRBV12-3 or TRBV12-4 and TRBJ1-2; D not certain. The CDR3 runs 12 residues. V shed 3 bases and J shed 6 bases, with 8 bases lying between them. The CDR3 loop reads CASSFRRDGYTF. The DNA of the CDR3 is TGTGCCAGCAGTTTTCGGAGAGATGGCTACACCTTC.

The V call is TRBV6-5, the J call TRBJ1-1; 7 nucleotides match TRBD1. Germline V lookup: CDR1 MNHEY, CDR2 SVGAGI. The CDR3 is 11 residues long. V lost 4 bases to trimming and J lost 11 bases; unmatched junction nucleotides: 4. The CDR3 protein is CASSLQGRAFF. The CDR3 nucleotides read TGTGCCAGCAGTTTACAGGGGCGCGCTTTCTTT.

This chain joins TRBV30 and TRBJ2-7, with D possibly being TRBD1 (6 bases). Trimming shortened V by 2 bases and J by 3 bases, and 11 bases separated the two germline ends. CDR1 GTSNPN and CDR2 SVGIG come from the germline V gene (reference sequence). There are 13 residues in the CDR3. The CDR3 DNA follows: TGTGCCTGGAGTCAGGGGCAATACTACGAGCAGTACTTC. Translating gives CAWSQGQYYEQYF.

The chain uses TRBV9 and TRBJ2-3; the D gene is possibly TRBD2 (6 bases). The length of the CDR3 is 16 residues. Between the trimmed V and J ends, which lost 3 bases and 0 bases, there was a span of 14 bases. CDR1 is SGDLS and CDR2 is YYNGEE in the germline V gene. CDR3 nucleotides: TGTGCCAGCAGCGGGGGGGAACTTAGGAGCACAGATACGCAGTATTTT. It translates to CASSGGELRSTDTQYF.

V is TRBV5-1 and J is TRBJ1-6; 7 bases fit TRBD1. Germline trimming cut 5 bases from V and 0 bases from J; bases unmatched to any gene: 8. Germline CDR1 SGHRS, CDR2 YFSETQ. This CDR3 is 17 amino acids long. CDR3 DNA sequence: TGCGCCAGCAGTCTGGGACAGCCGAGCTCCTATAATTCACCCCTCCACTTT. Amino acid sequence: CASSLGQPSSYNSPLHF. Filled out from reference TRBV5-1 and TRBJ1-6, the complete variable domain reads KAGVTQTPRYLIKTRGQQVTLSCSPISGHRSVSWYQQTPGQGLQFLFEYFSETQRNKGNFPGRFSGRQFSNSRSEMNVSTLELGDSALYLCASSLGQPSSYNSPLHFGNGTRLTVT.

This chain links TRBV11-3 with TRBJ2-7; TRBD1 aligns across 11 bases. CDR3 size: 15 residues. J was trimmed by 4 bases and V by 5 bases; bases with no gene match: 7. CDR1 and CDR2 (germline): SGHNT, YENEEA. For the CDR3, the DNA is TGTGCCAGCAGCCGATCCGGGACAGGGGGTTACGAGCAGTACTTC. It is translated as CASSRSGTGGYEQYF.

The CDR3 spells CASRTTGDTGELFF. The CDR3 DNA reads TGTGCCAGCAGGACGACAGGGGACACCGGGGAGCTGTTTTTT. This chain connects TRBV6-4 to TRBJ2-2; TRBD1 matches at 8 bases. J gave up 3 bases and V 6 bases, and 3 bases lay outside the gene matches. The CDR3 is made up of 14 amino acids. Germline V gene data show CDR1 as MRHNA and CDR2 as SNTAGT.

The chain combines TRBV2 with TRBJ2-3; 7 bases are a match to TRBD2. The CDR3 is 16 residues long. The V segment lost 1 base and the J segment 3 bases; nucleotides outside the gene matches: 7. Germline CDR1 SNHLY, CDR2 FYNNEI. CDR3: CASSEGNGGRTDTQYF. Written as DNA, the CDR3 is TGTGCCAGCAGTGAAGGGAACGGGGGGAGGACAGATACGCAGTATTTT.

The V gene is TRBV2, the J gene TRBJ2-3, with D possibly being TRBD2 (5 bases). Trimming pared 4 bases from V and 2 bases from J, leaving 7 bases between. Germline lookup yields CDR1 SNHLY and CDR2 FYNNEI. The CDR3 has 13 residues. The CDR3 here is CASSVGVTDTQYF. The CDR3 DNA sequence: TGTGCCAGCAGTGTGGGAGTCACAGATACGCAGTATTTT.

V usage is TRBV9 and J usage is TRBJ1-5, with D perhaps TRBD1 (5 bases). Germline-derived CDR1 and CDR2 are SGDLS and YYNGEE. V was shortened by 3 bases and J by 4 bases, with 11 bases between the two germline ends. The CDR3 covers 14 residues. CDR3 residues: CASSAGTSNQPQHF. The DNA for the CDR3 is TGTGCCAGCAGCGCCGGGACTTCAAATCAGCCCCAGCATTTT.

The V gene is TRBV5-1, the J gene TRBJ1-1; no clear D gene. V was cut by 0 bases and J by 1 base, with 4 bases left in between. Germline V gene data show CDR1 as SGHRS and CDR2 as YFSETQ. CDR3 length: 13 amino acids. CDR3 sequence: CASSLASNTEAFF. The CDR3 DNA is TGCGCCAGCAGCTTGGCATCGAACACTGAAGCTTTCTTT.

The CDR3 nucleotides read TGTGCCAGCAGCCCCGGTGAACGGGCTGAAGCTTTCTTT. Its protein is CASSPGERAEAFF. This rearrangement joins TRBV11-2 to TRBJ1-1; D is ambiguous. Germline V gene data show CDR1 as SGHAT and CDR2 as FQNNGV. The CDR3 is 13 amino acids. Between the trimmed V and J ends, which lost 5 bases and 6 bases, there was a span of 13 bases.

The sample holds a few counts of this clone. The chain joins TRBV5-1 to TRBJ1-4; D is perhaps TRBD1 (6 bases). Germline V CDR1 and CDR2: SGHRS, YFSETQ. The CDR3 has 17 residues. Trimming took off 4 bases at V and 7 bases at J, with 23 bases between the two ends. CDR3 residues: CASSPARWGGEGEKLFF. The DNA of the CDR3 is TGCGCCAGCAGCCCCGCCCGGTGGGGGGGCGAGGGTGAAAAACTGTTTTTT.

The chain carries TRBV6-5 and TRBJ2-2, with D uncertain. Trimming took off 6 bases at V and 1 base at J, with 9 bases between the two ends. CDR1 MNHEY and CDR2 SVGAGI come from the germline V gene. The CDR3 has 14 amino acids. DNA for the CDR3: TGTGCCAGCAGGAGACTGGAGAACACCGGGGAGCTGTTTTTT. Amino acids: CASRRLENTGELFF.

The chain has TRBV2 and TRBJ1-2, with TRBD1 as a possible D gene (5 bases). CDR1 is SNHLY, CDR2 FYNNEI, per germline. Trimming stripped 5 bases from V and 4 bases from J, with 17 bases between. The length of the CDR3 is 15 residues. The CDR3 nucleotides are TGTGCCAGCAGTCCTAGCGCCCAGGGCCTCTATGGCTACACCTTC. Amino acid sequence: CASSPSAQGLYGYTF.

The chain has TRBV19 and TRBJ1-5; D is ambiguous. Trimming shortened V by 2 bases and J by 3 bases, and 11 bases separated the two germline ends. CDR3 length equals 15 residues. The germline CDR1 and CDR2 sequences are LNHDA and SQIVND (reference sequence). For the CDR3, the DNA is TGTGCCAGTAGTATATCGAGGAAAAACAATCAGCCCCAGCATTTT. It specifies CASSISRKNNQPQHF.

This clone was observed a handful of times. The chain employs TRBV29-1 and TRBJ2-1, with D possibly matching TRBD1 (5 bases). V lost 7 bases to trimming and J lost 6 bases, with 7 bases between them. CDR3 length: 10 amino acids. Germline V gene sequence: CDR1 SQVTM, CDR2 ANQGSEA. Here the CDR3 DNA reads TGCAGCGGACAGAGCAATGAGCAGTTCTTC. It encodes CSGQSNEQFF.

The CDR3 reads CASSPRTGNSGELFF. DNA for the CDR3: TGTGCCAGCAGTCCACGGACAGGGAATTCCGGGGAGCTGTTTTTT. The chain has TRBV2 and TRBJ2-2; 8 positions match TRBD1. CDR3 size: 15 residues. J lost 6 bases, V lost 5 bases, and 8 bases had no gene match. Germline CDR1 SNHLY, CDR2 FYNNEI.

The chain employs TRBV5-1 and TRBJ2-5; the D is unclear. CDR1 is SGHRS and CDR2 is YFSETQ in the germline V gene. Trimming pared 2 bases from V and 1 base from J, leaving 6 bases between. The CDR3 is made up of 13 amino acids. The CDR3: CASSFGGQETQYF. The CDR3 DNA reads TGCGCCAGCAGCTTCGGCGGCCAAGAGACCCAGTACTTC.

The rearrangement uses TRBV5-1 and TRBJ1-4; D perhaps matches TRBD1 (5 bases). Trimming removed 0 bases from V and 6 bases from J, with 12 bases in between. The CDR3 has 15 amino acids. CDR1 and CDR2 (germline): SGHRS, YFSETQ. The CDR3 protein is CASSLGGGNYEKLFF. The CDR3 DNA reads as TGCGCCAGCAGCTTGGGGGGCGGGAACTATGAAAAACTGTTTTTT.

This chain connects TRBV9 to TRBJ2-7, with TRBD2 matching over 9 bases. The CDR3 totals 15 residues. V lost 3 bases, J lost 6 bases, and 10 bases stayed unmatched. Germline assignment: CDR1 SGDLS and CDR2 YYNGEE. CDR3 coding DNA: TGTGCCAGCAGCGGTGGCGGCGGGGGGGCTCGCGAGCAGTACTTC. Protein sequence: CASSGGGGGAREQYF. Filled out from reference TRBV9 and TRBJ2-7, the complete variable domain reads DSGVTQTPKHLITATGQRVTLRCSPRSGDLSVYWYQQSLDQGLQFLIQYYNGEERAKGNILERFSAQQFPDLHSELNLSSLELGDSALYFCASSGGGGGAREQYFGPGTRLTVT.